Listed below are T cell receptor beta chains from one sample, sequenced in a study of blood T cell repertoires in COVID-19. The protocol was immunoSEQ multiplex PCR, while the TCRdb copy is restricted to in-frame clones and leaves out a portion. The sample has roughly 340,000 clones; under 95% are singletons. The sample comprised peripheral blood. All receptors derive from a woman aged 18 to 35 who had recovered from COVID-19. CDR3s include the opening cysteine and the closing phenylalanine or tryptophan. The order of the fields is D gene, clone size, V gene, J gene, CDR3 protein, CDR3 DNA. D genes are given only for firm matches. A clone size is listed for some rows: how often the clone was seen (once, few, many), or a class if it is expanded.

TRBD2,NA,TRBV2,TRBJ2-3,CASMREIGTDTQYF,TGTGCCAGCATGCGGGAGATAGGCACAGATACGCAGTATTTT
TRBD2,NA,TRBV4-3,TRBJ2-5,CASSQGGSGRGETQYF,TGCGCCAGCAGTCAAGGAGGTAGCGGGAGAGGGGAGACCCAGTACTTC
NA,NA,TRBV28,TRBJ2-3,CASSLPGQITDTQYF,TGTGCCAGCAGTTTACCGGGACAAATCACAGATACGCAGTATTTT
NA,NA,TRBV19,TRBJ1-4,CASSIGATLNNEKLFF,TGTGCCAGTAGTATAGGGGCCACCCTTAATAATGAAAAACTGTTTTTT
NA,NA,TRBV7-2,TRBJ1-2,CASSARTVSYGYTF,TGTGCCAGCAGCGCCCGGACAGTGTCCTATGGCTACACCTTC
NA,NA,TRBV3-1/TRBV3-2,TRBJ2-5,CASSHRSTRQETQYF,TGTGCCAGCAGCCACCGGAGCACGCGTCAAGAGACCCAGTACTTC
NA,NA,TRBV11-2,TRBJ1-4,CASSTNYATNEKLFF,TGTGCCAGCTCAACTAATTATGCAACTAATGAAAAACTGTTTTTT
TRBD2,NA,TRBV10-2,TRBJ2-1,CATIGLAGTTRGNEQFF,TGCGCCACCATTGGACTAGCGGGGACAACTCGTGGGAATGAGCAGTTCTTC
NA,NA,TRBV30,TRBJ1-1,CAWSAGRKGYTEAFF,TGTGCCTGGAGTGCCGGGAGAAAAGGCTACACTGAAGCTTTCTTT
TRBD2,NA,TRBV6-4,TRBJ2-3,CASSVQRDGSDTQYF,TGTGCCAGCAGTGTTCAGCGGGATGGATCAGATACGCAGTATTTT
NA,NA,TRBV14,TRBJ1-1,CASSQMWATEAFF,TGTGCCAGCAGCCAAATGTGGGCCACTGAAGCTTTCTTT
TRBD2,NA,TRBV29-1,TRBJ2-3,CSVEGTSGGTDTQYF,TGCAGCGTTGAAGGGACTAGCGGGGGCACAGATACGCAGTATTTT
NA,NA,TRBV25-1,TRBJ2-4,CASSETGLKNIQYF,TGTGCCAGCAGTGAAACGGGACTCAAAAACATTCAGTACTTC
TRBD2,NA,TRBV7-2,TRBJ2-2,CASSFLAGEGNTGELFF,TGTGCCAGCAGCTTCTTAGCGGGAGAGGGCAACACCGGGGAGCTGTTTTTT
NA,NA,TRBV21-1,TRBJ2-2,CASSKLDRGNTGELFF,TGTGCCAGCAGCAAACTGGACAGGGGGAACACCGGGGAGCTGTTTTTT
NA,NA,TRBV2,TRBJ2-5,CASSVSAIQETQYF,TGTGCCAGCAGTGTATCCGCGATCCAAGAGACCCAGTACTTC
TRBD2,NA,TRBV2,TRBJ2-3,CASQGRTSGSKGTQYF,TGTGCCAGCCAGGGTAGGACTAGCGGGAGCAAGGGTACGCAGTATTTT
NA,NA,TRBV2,TRBJ2-1,CASSESTSKGRNEQFF,TGTGCCAGCAGTGAAAGTACTAGTAAAGGTAGAAATGAGCAGTTCTTC
NA,once,TRBV5-1,TRBJ2-2,CASSPVIGALTGELFF,TGCGCCAGCAGCCCGGTTATAGGGGCGCTGACCGGGGAGCTGTTTTTT
TRBD2,NA,TRBV5-1,TRBJ2-3,CASSFLTAGFSDTQYF,TGCGCCAGCAGCTTTCTTACAGCGGGATTTTCAGATACGCAGTATTTT
TRBD1,NA,TRBV11-2,TRBJ1-5,CASSQGQTRNQPQHF,TGTGCCAGCAGCCAGGGACAGACCCGTAATCAGCCCCAGCATTTT
TRBD1,NA,TRBV7-2,TRBJ1-1,CASSLVPGGNTEAFF,TGTGCCAGCAGCTTAGTTCCAGGGGGTAACACTGAAGCTTTCTTT
TRBD2,NA,TRBV11-2,TRBJ2-1,CASSLIAGAHNEQFF,TGTGCCAGCAGCTTAATAGCGGGAGCCCACAATGAGCAGTTCTTC
TRBD1,NA,TRBV30,TRBJ1-2,CAWRGDRGERNYGYTF,TGTGCCTGGAGAGGGGACAGGGGTGAACGGAATTATGGCTACACCTTC
NA,NA,TRBV24-1,TRBJ1-2,CATSGSWGGANYGYTF,TGTGCCACCAGTGGGTCCTGGGGGGGCGCTAACTATGGCTACACCTTC
TRBD1,NA,TRBV27,TRBJ1-2,CASSWGQGSIGYTF,TGTGCCAGCAGCTGGGGACAGGGGTCGATCGGCTACACCTTC
NA,NA,TRBV5-1,TRBJ2-3,CASNSGQESTDTQYF,TGCGCCAGCAATTCCGGCCAGGAAAGCACAGATACGCAGTATTTT
TRBD1,NA,TRBV5-1,TRBJ1-5,CASSSSGQSNQPQHF,TGCGCCAGCAGCTCTTCGGGACAGAGCAATCAGCCCCAGCATTTT
TRBD2,NA,TRBV9,TRBJ2-4,CASSPGTSGTIQYF,TGTGCCAGCAGCCCCGGGACTAGCGGGACCATTCAGTACTTC
NA,NA,TRBV7-2,TRBJ1-5,CASSPAGSNQPQHF,TGTGCCAGCAGCCCCGCGGGGAGCAATCAGCCCCAGCATTTT
TRBD2,NA,TRBV7-2,TRBJ2-1,CASSSILLAGFYNEQFF,TGTGCCAGCAGCTCAATCTTACTAGCGGGATTCTACAATGAGCAGTTCTTC
NA,NA,TRBV19,TRBJ1-4,CASSIRANQGKLFF,TGTGCCAGTAGTATAAGAGCTAACCAGGGAAAACTGTTTTTT
NA,NA,TRBV19,TRBJ1-6,CASTKTANNSPLHF,TGTGCCAGTACAAAGACAGCTAATAATTCACCCCTCCACTTT
TRBD1,NA,TRBV27,TRBJ1-1,CASNTGVKNTEAFF,TGTGCCAGCAACACAGGGGTGAAGAACACTGAAGCTTTCTTT
TRBD1,NA,TRBV7-2,TRBJ1-5,CASSLGGQGRLAQHF,TGTGCCAGCAGCTTAGGGGGACAGGGGAGATTGGCCCAGCATTTT
TRBD1,few,TRBV5-1,TRBJ2-4,CASTPGTGGGKNIQYF,TGCGCCAGCACCCCCGGGACAGGGGGTGGCAAAAACATTCAGTACTTC
NA,NA,TRBV27,TRBJ2-1,CASSFNGNEQFF,TGTGCCAGCTCCTTTAACGGCAATGAGCAGTTCTTC
TRBD1,NA,TRBV10-3,TRBJ1-1,CAIRGQENTEAFF,TGTGCCATCAGGGGACAGGAGAACACTGAAGCTTTCTTT
TRBD2,NA,TRBV29-1,TRBJ2-3,CSVEAGVEDTQYF,TGCAGCGTTGAGGCGGGAGTGGAAGATACGCAGTATTTT
TRBD2,NA,TRBV24-1,TRBJ2-3,CATSEISGGYADTQYF,TGTGCCACCAGTGAAATTAGCGGGGGTTACGCAGATACGCAGTATTTT
TRBD2,NA,TRBV7-9,TRBJ2-1,CASSSGTSGTNEQFF,TGTGCCAGCAGTTCCGGGACTAGCGGGACTAATGAGCAGTTCTTC
TRBD1,NA,TRBV27,TRBJ2-3,CASSLNRGTDTQYF,TGTGCCAGCAGTTTAAACAGGGGTACAGATACGCAGTATTTT
NA,NA,TRBV5-5,TRBJ1-5,CASSLTDISNQPQHF,TGTGCCAGCAGCCTGACAGACATTAGCAATCAGCCCCAGCATTTT
NA,NA,TRBV10-2,TRBJ1-3,CASSESGGSGNTIYF,TGCGCCAGCAGTGAGTCAGGGGGCTCTGGAAACACCATATATTTT
TRBD2,NA,TRBV7-8,TRBJ2-3,CASSPGRFGGSRTDTQYF,TGTGCCAGCAGCCCCGGTAGGTTCGGCGGGAGTCGTACAGATACGCAGTATTTT
NA,NA,TRBV18,TRBJ1-6,CASSPRSSYNSPLHF,TGTGCCAGCTCACCACGGAGCTCCTATAATTCACCCCTCCACTTT